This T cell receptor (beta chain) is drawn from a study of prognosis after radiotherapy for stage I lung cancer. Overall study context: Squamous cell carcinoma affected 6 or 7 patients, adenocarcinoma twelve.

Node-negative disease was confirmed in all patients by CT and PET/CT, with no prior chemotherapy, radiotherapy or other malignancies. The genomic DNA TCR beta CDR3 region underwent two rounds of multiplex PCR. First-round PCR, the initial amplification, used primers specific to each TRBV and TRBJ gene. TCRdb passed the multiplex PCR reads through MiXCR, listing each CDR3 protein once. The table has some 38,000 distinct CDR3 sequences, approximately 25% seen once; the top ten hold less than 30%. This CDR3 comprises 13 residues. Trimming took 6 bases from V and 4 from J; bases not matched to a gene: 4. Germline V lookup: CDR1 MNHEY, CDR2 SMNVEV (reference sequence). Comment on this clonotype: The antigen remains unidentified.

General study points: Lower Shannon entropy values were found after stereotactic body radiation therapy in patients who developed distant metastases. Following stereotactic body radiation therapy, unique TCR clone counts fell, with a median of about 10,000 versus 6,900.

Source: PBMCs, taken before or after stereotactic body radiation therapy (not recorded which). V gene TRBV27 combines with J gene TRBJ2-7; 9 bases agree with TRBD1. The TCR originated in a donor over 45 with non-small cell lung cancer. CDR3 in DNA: TGTGCCAGCAGAGGAGGACAGGGGTACGAGCAGTACTTC. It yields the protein CASRGGQGYEQYF.